Presented here are 22 T cell receptor beta chains from one specimen sequenced in a study of beta chain features in type 1 diabetes. The authors reverse transcribed all of the isolated RNA, so sequencing captured expressed TCRB transcripts. The table came from immunoSEQ multiplex PCR; TCRdb's copy has only in-frame clones and leaves some out. The sample shows hundreds of thousands of clones, roughly 16% of them seen only once. Sequenced: naive CD4+ T cells from blood. Receptors originate from a man younger than 35 in good health.

This clone was seen a handful of times. J is TRBJ2-1 and V is TRBV19; D tentatively fits TRBD1 or TRBD2 (6 bases each). CDR3 length: 14 amino acids. Trimming cost V 7 bases and J 2 bases, with 12 bases left between them. Germline assignment: CDR1 LNHDA and CDR2 SQIVND (reference sequence). CDR3 amino acids: CASTGGLAYNEQFF. CDR3 DNA sequence: TGTGCCAGTACCGGGGGCTTGGCCTACAATGAGCAGTTCTTC.

The rearrangement joins TRBV29-1 to TRBJ1-2; D is possibly TRBD1 (5 bases). The germline V gene encodes CDR1 SQVTM and CDR2 ANQGSEA. CDR3 length: 14 residues. Trimming pared 4 bases from V and 6 bases from J, leaving 18 bases between. The CDR3 here is CSVGTYRPSDGYTF. DNA for the CDR3: TGCAGCGTTGGGACTTACAGGCCCTCCGATGGCTACACCTTC.

This chain uses TRBV4-2 with TRBJ2-3; 10 nucleotides line up with TRBD2. Germline loops: CDR1 LGHNA, CDR2 YNFKEQ. V was pared by 0 bases and J by 0 bases, with 9 bases of the junction left unmatched. The CDR3 extends over 19 amino acids. The CDR3 spells CASSQDRLAGAISTDTQYF. Here the CDR3 DNA reads TGTGCCAGCAGCCAAGATCGGCTAGCGGGGGCTATTAGCACAGATACGCAGTATTTT.

A remark on this clone: Other nucleotide sequences in the sample specify the same CDR3. The gene calls are TRBV7-9 and TRBJ2-3; the match to TRBD2 covers 7 bases. The V gene's germline CDR1 is SEHNR and CDR2 FQNEAQ (reference sequence). The J segment lost 3 bases and the V segment lost 3 bases, leaving 3 bases of the junction unmatched. The length of the CDR3 is 14 residues. The CDR3 sequence is CASSFGLDTDTQYF. The CDR3 DNA follows: TGTGCCAGCAGCTTCGGACTAGATACAGATACGCAGTATTTT.

This clone was observed a handful of times. V is TRBV6-5 and J is TRBJ1-5, with 8 positions matching TRBD1. This CDR3 comprises 15 residues. In germline, CDR1 is MNHEY, CDR2 SVGAGI. V trimming: 3 bases; J trimming: 5 bases; junction bases outside the gene matches: 6. In DNA form, the CDR3 reads TGTGCCAGCAGTTATAGACAGGGGAACCATCAGCCCCAGCATTTT. Translation gives CASSYRQGNHQPQHF.

In this sample, this clone turned up a few times. CDR3 DNA: TGTGCCAGTAGTATTGGGGTTCGTGGTCAGCCCCAGCATTTT. Encoded protein: CASSIGVRGQPQHF. This chain connects TRBV19 to TRBJ1-5; D is undetermined. Germline loops: CDR1 LNHDA, CDR2 SQIVND (reference sequence). CDR3 length equals 14 residues. Trimming stripped 3 bases from V and 6 bases from J, with 12 bases between.

The V and J genes are TRBV6-6 and TRBJ1-2, with TRBD1 as a possible D gene (6 bases). V gave up 7 bases and J gave up 4 bases, with 13 bases separating them. The germline gives CDR1 MNHNY, CDR2 SVGAGI (reference sequence). The CDR3 length is 13 residues. DNA of the CDR3: TGTGCCAGCACTATGGGGGGCACCTATGGCTACACCTTC. Its translation: CASTMGGTYGYTF.

The chain is built from TRBV6-5 and TRBJ2-3; tentative D call: TRBD1 (7 bases). Germline CDR1 is MNHEY and CDR2 is SVGAGI. CDR3 size: 15 residues. V gave up 6 bases and J gave up 1 base, with 14 bases separating them. CDR3 sequence reads: CASSLSGGRTDTQYF. CDR3 coding DNA: TGTGCCAGCAGCCTTTCAGGGGGGCGCACAGATACGCAGTATTTT.

This clone was counted between two and nine times. The chain recombines TRBV9 with TRBJ2-3; D unresolved. Germline V gene sequence: CDR1 SGDLS, CDR2 YYNGEE. Between the trimmed V and J ends, which lost 0 bases and 3 bases, there was a span of 14 bases. There are 16 residues in the CDR3. The CDR3 region is CASSVDGPLGTDTQYF. CDR3 coding DNA: TGTGCCAGCAGCGTAGATGGGCCTTTAGGAACAGATACGCAGTATTTT. Filled out from reference TRBV9 and TRBJ2-3, the complete variable domain reads DSGVTQTPKHLITATGQRVTLRCSPRSGDLSVYWYQQSLDQGLQFLIQYYNGEERAKGNILERFSAQQFPDLHSELNLSSLELGDSALYFCASSVDGPLGTDTQYFGPGTRLTVL.

Concerning this clone: Other DNA sequences in this specimen translate into the identical CDR3. The V gene is TRBV29-1, the J gene TRBJ1-5; 10 bases are a match to TRBD1. The CDR3 has 13 residues. Germline CDR1 is SQVTM and CDR2 is ANQGSEA. V was clipped by 4 bases and J by 6 bases; unmatched bases: 3. The CDR3 loop reads CSVGTGGSQPQHF. The CDR3 DNA is TGCAGCGTTGGGACAGGGGGGAGTCAGCCCCAGCATTTT. The full variable domain, in which reference TRBV29-1 and TRBJ1-5 provide the parts outside the CDR3, is SAVISQKPSRDICQRGTSLTIQCQVDSQVTMMFWYRQQPGQSLTLIATANQGSEATYESGFVIDKFPISRPNLTFSTLTVSNMSPEDSSIYLCSVGTGGSQPQHFGDGTRLSIL.

The CDR3 DNA sequence: TGTGCCAGCCGGACCCGACAGAACTATGGCTACACCTTC. The encoded protein is CASRTRQNYGYTF. The chain carries TRBV6-6 and TRBJ1-2; tentatively, D is TRBD1 (5 bases). Per germline, CDR1 MNHNY and CDR2 SVGAGI (reference sequence). The ends were cut back, 8 bases at V and 2 bases at J, with 12 bases in the middle. The CDR3 is 13 residues long.

The chain joins TRBV7-9 to TRBJ2-1; 10 bases line up with TRBD1. Germline V gene sequence: CDR1 SEHNR, CDR2 FQNEAQ (reference sequence). V gave up 4 bases and J gave up 2 bases; unmatched junction bases: 8. The CDR3 totals 17 residues. The CDR3 DNA is TGTGCCAGCAGCTCGATATGGGGACAGGGGACCTACAATGAGCAGTTCTTC. This encodes CASSSIWGQGTYNEQFF. Using reference TRBV7-9 and TRBJ2-1 for the parts outside the CDR3, the full variable domain is DTGVSQNPRHKITKRGQNVTFRCDPISEHNRLYWYRQTLGQGPEFLTYFQNEAQLEKSRLLSDRFSAERPKGSFSTLEIQRTEQGDSAMYLCASSSIWGQGTYNEQFFGPGTRLTVL.

This clone was observed a handful of times. The V call is TRBV4-1, the J call TRBJ2-1; 7 bases are a match to TRBD2. With V trimmed by 1 base and J by 7 bases, 10 bases remained unmatched. Per the germline V gene, CDR1 is MGHRA and CDR2 is YSYEKL. The CDR3 is 16 amino acids. DNA of the CDR3: TGCGCCAGCAGCCAAGGTATCGGACTAGGGAATAATGAGCAGTTCTTC. It codes for CASSQGIGLGNNEQFF.

This clone was picked up a small number of times. As DNA, the CDR3 is TGTGCCAGCAGTCCCGGGACAGGTTTTTACCAAGAGACCCAGTACTTC. Encoded protein: CASSPGTGFYQETQYF. The chain combines TRBV11-3 with TRBJ2-5; TRBD1 matches 8 bases. Germline loops: CDR1 SGHNT, CDR2 YENEEA. The CDR3 is 16 amino acids. V lost 6 bases, J lost 0 bases, and 9 bases stayed unmatched.

Concerning this clone itself: The junction shows a germline mismatch at one end, possibly a read error. The rearrangement uses TRBV28 and TRBJ1-5; possible D gene TRBD1, 6 bases. The CDR3 extends over 12 amino acids. Germline V lookup: CDR1 MDHEN, CDR2 SYDVKM. The DNA of the CDR3 is TGTACCAGTGGTGGGGGCGATCAGCCCCAGCATTTT. Encoded protein: CTSGGGDQPQHF.

The gene calls are TRBV6-5 and TRBJ1-2; D remains unclear. Trimming left V 1 base short and J 8 bases short, with 14 bases between. The CDR3 is 14 amino acids. CDR1 and CDR2 (germline): MNHEY, SVGAGI. The CDR3 bases are TGTGCCAGCAGTTACTTAGGACGGCAGAGAGGCTACACCTTC. Its translation is CASSYLGRQRGYTF.

There are a few counts of this clone. V is TRBV6-5 and J is TRBJ2-7; no clear D. Trimming removed 8 bases at V and 0 bases at J, with 11 bases between. Germline values: CDR1 MNHEY, CDR2 SVGAGI. This CDR3 has 13 amino acids. CDR3 protein: CASRLESSYEQYF. The CDR3 region has the DNA TGTGCCAGCCGGTTGGAAAGCTCCTACGAGCAGTACTTC.

This clone occurred a few times. V and J are TRBV9 and TRBJ1-2; 8 bases are a match to TRBD1. With V trimmed by 3 bases and J by 3 bases, 7 bases remained unmatched. CDR3 size: 15 residues. The germline gives CDR1 SGDLS, CDR2 YYNGEE. CDR3 region: CASSASDRADYGYTF. The CDR3 DNA follows: TGTGCCAGCAGCGCGTCGGACAGGGCCGACTATGGCTACACCTTC. The complete variable domain, with remaining parts taken from reference TRBV9 and TRBJ1-2, reads DSGVTQTPKHLITATGQRVTLRCSPRSGDLSVYWYQQSLDQGLQFLIQYYNGEERAKGNILERFSAQQFPDLHSELNLSSLELGDSALYFCASSASDRADYGYTFGSGTRLTVV.

The table lists this clone with a few counts. The chain recombines TRBV9 with TRBJ1-2, with a possible D match to TRBD1 (6 bases). The ends were cut back, 6 bases at V and 3 bases at J, with 15 bases in the middle. The germline CDR1 and CDR2 sequences are SGDLS and YYNGEE. The CDR3 runs 14 residues. The CDR3 region is CASTPQAGDYGYTF. The CDR3 DNA reads as TGTGCCAGCACCCCCCAGGCAGGGGACTATGGCTACACCTTC.

This clone was recorded a few times. This chain connects TRBV27 to TRBJ2-1, with TRBD2 as a possible D gene (6 bases). CDR3 length: 17 residues. Per the germline V gene, CDR1 is MNHEY and CDR2 is SMNVEV (reference sequence). Trimming took 1 base from V and 10 from J, leaving 23 bases between them. The DNA of the CDR3 is TGTGCCAGCAGTTTATTAGGGGCTACGGGGACTCCAGGGGAGCAGTTCTTC. It yields the protein CASSLLGATGTPGEQFF.

The table lists this clone with a few counts. V gene TRBV10-3 combines with J gene TRBJ1-3; 8 bases line up with TRBD1. Germline assignment: CDR1 ENHRY and CDR2 SYGVKD. The CDR3 runs 17 residues. V dropped 4 bases and J dropped 0; count of bases not matched to a gene: 8. This CDR3 is CAISGVRTGNSGNTIYF. As DNA, the CDR3 is TGTGCCATCAGTGGTGTCCGGACAGGGAACTCTGGAAACACCATATATTTT.

The chain carries TRBV15 and TRBJ1-5; 10 bases agree with TRBD1. The germline CDR1 and CDR2 sequences are LNHNV and YYDKDF (reference sequence). V dropped 1 base and J dropped 6; count of bases not matched to a gene: 6. The length of the CDR3 is 16 residues. Here the CDR3 DNA reads TGTGCCACCAGCAGAGCTAGGACAGGGGGTGGTCAGCCCCAGCATTTT. This encodes CATSRARTGGGQPQHF.